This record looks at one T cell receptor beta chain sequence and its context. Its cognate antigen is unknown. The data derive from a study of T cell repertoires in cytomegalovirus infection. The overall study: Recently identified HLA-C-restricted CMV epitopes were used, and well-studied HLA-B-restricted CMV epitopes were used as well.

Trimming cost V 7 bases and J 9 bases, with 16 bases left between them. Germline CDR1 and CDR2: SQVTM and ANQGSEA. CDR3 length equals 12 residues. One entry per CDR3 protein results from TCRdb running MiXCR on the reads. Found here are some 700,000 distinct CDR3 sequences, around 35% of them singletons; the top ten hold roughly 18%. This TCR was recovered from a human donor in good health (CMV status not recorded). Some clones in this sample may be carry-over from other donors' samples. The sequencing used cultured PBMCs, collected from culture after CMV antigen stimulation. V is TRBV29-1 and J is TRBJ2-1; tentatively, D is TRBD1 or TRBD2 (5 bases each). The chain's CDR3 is CSAGPSRGEQFF. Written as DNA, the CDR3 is TGCAGCGCGGGGCCGAGCCGTGGTGAGCAGTTCTTC.